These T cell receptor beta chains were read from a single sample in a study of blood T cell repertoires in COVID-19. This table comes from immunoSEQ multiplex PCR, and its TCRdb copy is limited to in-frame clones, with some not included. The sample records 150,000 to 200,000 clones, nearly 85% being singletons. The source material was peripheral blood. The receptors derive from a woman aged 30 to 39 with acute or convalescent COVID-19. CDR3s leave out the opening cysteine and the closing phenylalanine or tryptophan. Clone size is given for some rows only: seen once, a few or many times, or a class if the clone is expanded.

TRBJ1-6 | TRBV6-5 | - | ASSYFGSAYNSPLH
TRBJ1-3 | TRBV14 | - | ASSQVSTGFGNTIY
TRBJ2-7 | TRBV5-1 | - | ASSFEGFNDEQY
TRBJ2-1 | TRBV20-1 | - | RTMQGYEQF
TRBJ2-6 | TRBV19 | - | ATSSRDSHGGANVLT
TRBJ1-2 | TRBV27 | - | ASSLLSGAGDGYT
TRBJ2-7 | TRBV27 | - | ASDPRDRIKYEQY
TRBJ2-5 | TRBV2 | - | ASIAGRKKQETQY
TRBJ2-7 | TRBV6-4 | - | ASSVEASYEQY
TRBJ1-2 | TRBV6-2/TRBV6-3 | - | ASSWTGFNYGYT
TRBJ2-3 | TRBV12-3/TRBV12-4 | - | ASSFRGPDTQY
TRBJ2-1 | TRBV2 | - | ASSGNGQF
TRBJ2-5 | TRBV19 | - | ASSLGAETQY
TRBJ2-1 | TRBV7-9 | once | ASSPPPGLEQF
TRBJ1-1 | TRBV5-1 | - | ASSLEAGLNTEAF
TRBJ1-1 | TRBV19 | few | ATSAGGNTEAF
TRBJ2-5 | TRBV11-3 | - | ASSPGPVETQY
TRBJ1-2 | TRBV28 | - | ASSLLRGQHYGYT
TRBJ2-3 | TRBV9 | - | ASSVEFRGGPEDTQY
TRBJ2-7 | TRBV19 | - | ASSMDSAGGIYEQY
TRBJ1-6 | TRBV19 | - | ASSPSINSPLH
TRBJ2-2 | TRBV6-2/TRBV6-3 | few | ASSYYSGRAGGELF
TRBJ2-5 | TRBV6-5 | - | ASLEGGSWGETQY
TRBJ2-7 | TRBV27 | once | ATQLIAGVSEQY
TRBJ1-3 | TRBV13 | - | ASSLWGVSGNTIY
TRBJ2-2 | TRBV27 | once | ASSHNDRVGGELF
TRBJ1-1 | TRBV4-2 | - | ASSQELQGATEAF
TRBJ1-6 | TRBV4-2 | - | ASSQDQGSPLH
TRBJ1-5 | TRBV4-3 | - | ASSRGLGSNQPQH
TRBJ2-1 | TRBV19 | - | ASSPTRGSSYNEQF
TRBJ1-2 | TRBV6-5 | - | ASSRTGDGYT
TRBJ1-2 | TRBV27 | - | ASSFAGGWYGYT
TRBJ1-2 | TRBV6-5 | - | ASSQDRSPYGYT
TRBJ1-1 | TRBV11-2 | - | ASSSHLQGLAEAF
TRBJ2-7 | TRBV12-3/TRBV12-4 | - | ASSLFGQSQT
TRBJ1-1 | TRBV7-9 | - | ASSSDSNEAF
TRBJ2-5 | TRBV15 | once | ATSRDYSGLEETQY
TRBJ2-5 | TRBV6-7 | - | ASTPSGGVETQY
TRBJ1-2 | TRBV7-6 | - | ASSLAPGANYGYT
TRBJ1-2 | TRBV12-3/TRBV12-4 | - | ASSLSISYGYT
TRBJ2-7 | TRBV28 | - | ASRPGTGYEQY
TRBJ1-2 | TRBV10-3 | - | AISAGTGGSVYGYT